This record covers a single T cell receptor beta chain. Its antigen is undetermined. This CDR3 has 15 amino acids. Unmatched junction bases numbered 2, after V lost 4 bases and J lost 2 bases. Germline-derived CDR1 and CDR2 are SGHNT and YYREEE (reference sequence). The entry originates in a study of cytomegalovirus exposure and HLA in healthy donors. Background on the study: An analysis done earlier identified about 120 million unique TCR beta sequences from about 180 million T cells. Overall study findings and caveats: Through in vitro validation, three CMV-associated chains were shown to be specific for CMV antigens. Diagnosis of cytomegalovirus status made by the classifier reportedly showed high specificity and sensitivity.

60 Vbeta and 13 Jbeta primers were used in PCR. Assay: immunoSEQ multiplex PCR; the TCRdb copy retains only in-frame clones and omits some. This sample has about 150,000 clones, with roughly 72% found just once. This chain uses TRBV5-4 with TRBJ2-6; TRBD1 agrees at 8 bases. This sequence originates from a man aged 30-40 years in good health and CMV-seronegative. The material sequenced was PBMCs. Here the CDR3 reads CASSRDRTGANVLTF. The DNA of the CDR3 is TGTGCCAGCAGCCGGGACAGGACTGGGGCCAACGTCCTGACTTTC.